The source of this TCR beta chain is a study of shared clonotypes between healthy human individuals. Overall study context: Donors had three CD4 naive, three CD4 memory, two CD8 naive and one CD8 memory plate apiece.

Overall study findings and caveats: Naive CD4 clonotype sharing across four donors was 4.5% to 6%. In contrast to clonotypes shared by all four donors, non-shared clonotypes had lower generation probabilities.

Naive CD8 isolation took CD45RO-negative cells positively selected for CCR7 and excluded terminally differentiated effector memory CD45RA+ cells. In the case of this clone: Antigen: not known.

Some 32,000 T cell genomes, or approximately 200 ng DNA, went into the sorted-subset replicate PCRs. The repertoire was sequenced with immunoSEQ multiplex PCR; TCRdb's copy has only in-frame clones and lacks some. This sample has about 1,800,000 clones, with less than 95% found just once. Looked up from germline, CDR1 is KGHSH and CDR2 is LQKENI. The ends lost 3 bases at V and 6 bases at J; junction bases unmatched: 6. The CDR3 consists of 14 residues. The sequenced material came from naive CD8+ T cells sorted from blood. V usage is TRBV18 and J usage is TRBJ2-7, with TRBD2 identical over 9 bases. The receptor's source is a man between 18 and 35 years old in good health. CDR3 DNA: TGTGCCAGCTCACCCGCCGGACTAGCGTCCGAGCAGTACTTC. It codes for CASSPAGLASEQYF.